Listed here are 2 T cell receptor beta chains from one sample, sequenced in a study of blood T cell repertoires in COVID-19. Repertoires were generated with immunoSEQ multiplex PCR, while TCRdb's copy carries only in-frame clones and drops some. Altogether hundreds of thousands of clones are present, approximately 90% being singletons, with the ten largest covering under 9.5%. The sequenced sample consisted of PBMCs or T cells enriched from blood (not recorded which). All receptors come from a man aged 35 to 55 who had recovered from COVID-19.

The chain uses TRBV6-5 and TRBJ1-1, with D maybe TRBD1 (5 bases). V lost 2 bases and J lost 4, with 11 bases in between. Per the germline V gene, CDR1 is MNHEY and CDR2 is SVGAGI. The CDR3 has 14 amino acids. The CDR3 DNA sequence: TGTGCCAGCAGTTACGAGACAGTTGGCACTGAAGCTTTCTTT. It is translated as CASSYETVGTEAFF.

The CDR3 spells CASSPLATSRHGYTF. CDR3 sequence (DNA): TGTGCCAGCTCACCATTGGCCACTTCTAGGCATGGCTACACCTTC. The chain links TRBV18 to TRBJ1-2; D gene uncertain. Trimming shortened V by 2 bases and J by 6 bases, and 16 bases separated the two germline ends. The CDR3 runs 15 residues. The germline V gene encodes CDR1 KGHSH and CDR2 LQKENI. The full variable domain, its missing parts supplied by reference TRBV18 and TRBJ1-2, is NAGVMQNPRHLVRRRGQEARLRCSPMKGHSHVYWYRQLPEEGLKFMVYLQKENIIDESGMPKERFSAEFPKEGPSILRIQQVVRGDSAAYFCASSPLATSRHGYTFGSGTRLTVV.